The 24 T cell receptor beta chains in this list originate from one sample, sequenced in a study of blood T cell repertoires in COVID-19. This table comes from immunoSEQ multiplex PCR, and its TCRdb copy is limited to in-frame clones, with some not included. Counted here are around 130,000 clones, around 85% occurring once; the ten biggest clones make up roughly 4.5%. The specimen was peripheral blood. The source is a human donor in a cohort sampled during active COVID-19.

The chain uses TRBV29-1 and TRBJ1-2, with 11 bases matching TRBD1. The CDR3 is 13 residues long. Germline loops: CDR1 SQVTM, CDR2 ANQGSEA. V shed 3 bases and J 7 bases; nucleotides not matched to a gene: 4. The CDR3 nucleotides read TGCAGCGTTGAGAGGACAGGGGGCTTTGGCTACACCTTC. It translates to CSVERTGGFGYTF.

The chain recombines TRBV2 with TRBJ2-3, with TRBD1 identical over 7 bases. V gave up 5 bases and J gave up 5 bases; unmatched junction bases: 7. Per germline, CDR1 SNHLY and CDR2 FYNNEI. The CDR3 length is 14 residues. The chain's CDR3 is CASSYDRVGDTQYF. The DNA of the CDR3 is TGTGCCAGCAGTTACGACAGGGTTGGAGATACGCAGTATTTT. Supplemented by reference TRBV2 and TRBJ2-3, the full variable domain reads EPEVTQTPSHQVTQMGQEVILRCVPISNHLYFYWYRQILGQKVEFLVSFYNNEISEKSEIFDDQFSVERPDGSNFTLKIRSTKLEDSAMYFCASSYDRVGDTQYFGPGTRLTVL.

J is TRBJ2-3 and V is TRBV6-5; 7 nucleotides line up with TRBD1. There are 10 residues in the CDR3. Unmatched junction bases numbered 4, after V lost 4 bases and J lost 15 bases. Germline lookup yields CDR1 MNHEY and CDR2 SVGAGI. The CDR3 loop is CASSLDRPYF. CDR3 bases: TGTGCCAGCAGTTTGGACAGGCCATATTTT.

The CDR3 reads CAWWGRETAEAFF. CDR3 coding DNA: TGTGCCTGGTGGGGGAGGGAGACGGCTGAAGCTTTCTTT. The gene calls are TRBV30 and TRBJ1-1, with TRBD1 as a possible D gene (5 bases). Trimming pared 5 bases from V and 6 bases from J, leaving 16 bases between. Germline V gene sequence: CDR1 GTSNPN, CDR2 SVGIG (reference sequence). CDR3 length: 13 amino acids.

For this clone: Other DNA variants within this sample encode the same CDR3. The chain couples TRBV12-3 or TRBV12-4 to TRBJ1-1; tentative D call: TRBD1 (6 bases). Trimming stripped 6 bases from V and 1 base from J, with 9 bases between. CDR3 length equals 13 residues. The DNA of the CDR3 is TGTGCCAGCAGCCTGACAGGGAACACTGAAGCTTTCTTT. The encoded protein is CASSLTGNTEAFF.

The CDR3 region is CASSLIVGGGHNEQFF. The CDR3 bases are TGTGCCAGCAGTTTAATTGTCGGCGGGGGGCACAATGAGCAGTTCTTC. The chain carries TRBV27 and TRBJ2-1, with 8 bases fitting TRBD2. Trimming took 2 bases from V and 5 from J; bases not matched to a gene: 8. Germline-derived CDR1 and CDR2 are MNHEY and SMNVEV (reference sequence). This CDR3 region has 16 residues.

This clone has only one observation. The DNA for the CDR3 is TGTGCCAGCAGCTCTACAGGGACTGGGGCCAACGTCCTGACTTTC. Its protein product is CASSSTGTGANVLTF. The chain couples TRBV5-4 to TRBJ2-6, with a tentative D call TRBD1 (6 bases). The CDR3 covers 15 residues. Per the germline V gene, CDR1 is SGHNT and CDR2 is YYREEE (reference sequence). V was shortened by 3 bases and J by 2 bases, with 9 bases between the two germline ends. Full variable domain (rest looked up from reference TRBV5-4 and TRBJ2-6): ETGVTQSPTHLIKTRGQQVTLRCSSQSGHNTVSWYQQALGQGPQFIFQYYREEENGRGNFPPRFSGLQFPNYSSELNVNALELDDSALYLCASSSTGTGANVLTFGAGSRLTVL.

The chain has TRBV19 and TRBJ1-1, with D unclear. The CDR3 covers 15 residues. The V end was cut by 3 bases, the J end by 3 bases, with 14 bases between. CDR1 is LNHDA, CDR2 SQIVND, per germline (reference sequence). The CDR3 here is CASSIGRMGHTEAFF. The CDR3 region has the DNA TGTGCCAGTAGTATTGGGCGTATGGGCCACACTGAAGCTTTCTTT.

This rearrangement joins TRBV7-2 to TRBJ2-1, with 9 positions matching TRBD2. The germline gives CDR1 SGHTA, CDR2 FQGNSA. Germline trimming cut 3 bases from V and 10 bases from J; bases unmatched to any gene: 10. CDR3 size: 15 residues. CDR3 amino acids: CASSFSSGVSREQFF. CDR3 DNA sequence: TGTGCCAGCAGCTTCTCTAGCGGGGTCTCCCGGGAGCAGTTCTTC.

CDR3 amino acids: CAWGSGEGYNEQFF. For the CDR3, the DNA is TGTGCCTGGGGGAGCGGGGAGGGATACAATGAGCAGTTCTTC. This chain links TRBV30 with TRBJ2-1; 7 bases agree with TRBD2. Per germline, CDR1 GTSNPN and CDR2 SVGIG (reference sequence). The CDR3 runs 14 residues. Trimming at V came to 5 bases and at J to 4 bases, leaving 8 bases not matched to a gene. The complete variable domain, with remaining parts taken from reference TRBV30 and TRBJ2-1, reads SQTIHQWPATLVQPVGSPLSLECTVEGTSNPNLYWYRQAAGRGLQLLFYSVGIGQISSEVPQNLSASRPQDRQFILSSKKLLLSDSGFYLCAWGSGEGYNEQFFGPGTRLTVL.

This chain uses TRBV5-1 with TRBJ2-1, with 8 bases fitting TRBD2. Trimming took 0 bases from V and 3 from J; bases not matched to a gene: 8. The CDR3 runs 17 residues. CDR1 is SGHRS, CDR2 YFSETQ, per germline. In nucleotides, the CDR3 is TGCGCCAGCAGCTTGGCCTGGGGCGGGAGGAACTACAATGAGCAGTTCTTC. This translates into CASSLAWGGRNYNEQFF.

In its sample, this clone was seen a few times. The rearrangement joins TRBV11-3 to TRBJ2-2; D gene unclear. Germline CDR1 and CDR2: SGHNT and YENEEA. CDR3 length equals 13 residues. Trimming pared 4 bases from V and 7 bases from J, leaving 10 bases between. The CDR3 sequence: CASSSSIVGELFF. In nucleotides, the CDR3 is TGTGCCAGCAGCTCCTCTATAGTCGGGGAGCTGTTTTTT.

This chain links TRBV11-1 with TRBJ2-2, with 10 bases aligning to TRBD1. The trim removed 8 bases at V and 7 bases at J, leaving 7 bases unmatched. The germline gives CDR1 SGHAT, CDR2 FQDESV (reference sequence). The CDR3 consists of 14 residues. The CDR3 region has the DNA TGTGCCAGCGGCGACAGGGGGCAAGGCGGGGAGCTGTTTTTT. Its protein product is CASGDRGQGGELFF.

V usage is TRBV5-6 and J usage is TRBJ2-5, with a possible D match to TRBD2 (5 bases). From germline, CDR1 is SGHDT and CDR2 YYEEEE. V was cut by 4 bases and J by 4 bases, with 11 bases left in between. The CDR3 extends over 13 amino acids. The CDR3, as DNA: TGTGCCAGCAGCCGGACTGGCTTAGAGACCCAGTACTTC. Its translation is CASSRTGLETQYF.

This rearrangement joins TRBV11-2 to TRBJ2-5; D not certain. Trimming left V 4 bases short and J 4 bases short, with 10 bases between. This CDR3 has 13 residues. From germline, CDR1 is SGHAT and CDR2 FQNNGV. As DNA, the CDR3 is TGTGCCAGCAGCTACACGCTCCTAGAGACCCAGTACTTC. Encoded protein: CASSYTLLETQYF.

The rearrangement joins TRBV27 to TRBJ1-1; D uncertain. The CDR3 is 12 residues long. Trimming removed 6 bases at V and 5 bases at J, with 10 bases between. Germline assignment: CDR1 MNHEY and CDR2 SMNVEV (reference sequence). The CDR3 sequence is CASRSVGTEAFF. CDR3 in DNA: TGTGCCAGCAGGAGCGTCGGGACTGAAGCTTTCTTT.

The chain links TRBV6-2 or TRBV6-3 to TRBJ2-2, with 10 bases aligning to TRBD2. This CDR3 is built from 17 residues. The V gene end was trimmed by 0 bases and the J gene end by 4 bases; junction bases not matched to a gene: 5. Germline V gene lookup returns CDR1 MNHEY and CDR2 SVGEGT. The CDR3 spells CASSYSGTSVFTGELFF. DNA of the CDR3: TGTGCCAGCAGTTACTCTGGGACTAGCGTGTTCACCGGGGAGCTGTTTTTT.

The CDR3 here is CASSLLADRGRYGYTF. CDR3 DNA: TGTGCCAGCAGCTTATTAGCCGACAGAGGCCGCTATGGCTACACCTTC. This chain links TRBV11-2 with TRBJ1-2; weak D call: TRBD1 (5 bases). Trimming shortened V by 2 bases and J by 4 bases, and 17 bases separated the two germline ends. This CDR3 comprises 16 residues. In germline, CDR1 is SGHAT, CDR2 FQNNGV.

CDR3 nucleotides: TGCGCCAGCAGCCGACACTTCGAACTAGATGGGGCTGAAGCTTTCTTT. It is translated as CASSRHFELDGAEAFF. This chain joins TRBV4-3 and TRBJ1-1; D unclear. From germline, CDR1 is LGHNA and CDR2 YSLEER. The CDR3 has 16 amino acids. Trimming stripped 4 bases from V and 6 bases from J, with 21 bases between.

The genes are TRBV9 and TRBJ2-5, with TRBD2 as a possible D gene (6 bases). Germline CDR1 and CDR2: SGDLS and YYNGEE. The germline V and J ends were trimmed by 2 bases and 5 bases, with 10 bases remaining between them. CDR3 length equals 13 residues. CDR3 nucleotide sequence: TGTGCCAGCAGCGTTGGAAGCGGGGAGACCCAGTACTTC. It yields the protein CASSVGSGETQYF.

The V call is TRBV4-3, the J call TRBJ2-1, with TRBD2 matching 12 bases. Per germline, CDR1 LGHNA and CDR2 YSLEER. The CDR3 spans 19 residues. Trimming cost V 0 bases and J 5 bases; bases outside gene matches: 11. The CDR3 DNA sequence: TGCGCCAGCAGCCAAGATAGGGCTAGCGGGAGGGCTGGTGACAATGAGCAGTTCTTC. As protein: CASSQDRASGRAGDNEQFF.

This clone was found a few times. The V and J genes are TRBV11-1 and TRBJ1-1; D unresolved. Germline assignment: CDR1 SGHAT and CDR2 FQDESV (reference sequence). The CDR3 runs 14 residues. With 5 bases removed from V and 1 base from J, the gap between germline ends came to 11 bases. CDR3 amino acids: CASSAREWNTEAFF. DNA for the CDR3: TGTGCCAGCAGCGCGAGGGAGTGGAACACTGAAGCTTTCTTT.

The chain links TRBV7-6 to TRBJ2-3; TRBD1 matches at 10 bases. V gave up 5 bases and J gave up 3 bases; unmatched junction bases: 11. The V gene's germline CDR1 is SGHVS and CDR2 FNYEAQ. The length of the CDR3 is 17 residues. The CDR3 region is CASSKRTGGLGTDTQYF. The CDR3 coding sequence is TGTGCCAGCAGCAAGCGGACAGGGGGGCTGGGGACAGATACGCAGTATTTT.

The CDR3 sequence is CASSIAQGYSNTEAFF. CDR3 bases: TGTGCCAGTAGTATAGCGCAGGGATACTCGAACACTGAAGCTTTCTTT. The gene calls are TRBV19 and TRBJ1-1; a weak D match, TRBD1 (5 bases). CDR1 is LNHDA, CDR2 SQIVND, per germline (reference sequence). Deletions cut 1 base from V and 1 base from J, with 13 bases between. The CDR3 loop spans 16 amino acids.